The 14 T cell receptor beta chains listed next were all sequenced from one sample in a study of early T cells in non-severe SARS-CoV-2 infection. TCRdb reprocessed the 5' RACE reads with MiXCR, giving one entry per CDR3 protein. The profile shows roughly 40,000 distinct CDR3 sequences, approximately 4.8% of them singletons. Sequencing was performed on whole blood. The receptors were gathered from an adult who was a healthcare worker with PCR-confirmed SARS-CoV-2 infection or an uninfected control (not recorded which).

This clonotype was recorded at least ten times. This chain links TRBV13 with TRBJ2-5, with D tentatively TRBD1 (5 bases). The CDR3 sequence is 13 residues long. The V end lost 1 base, the J end lost 4 bases, and 7 bases lay between the germline ends. Germline V gene sequence: CDR1 PRHDT, CDR2 FYEKMQ (reference sequence). The CDR3 nucleotides are TGTGCCAGCAGCTTAGCCAGGGCAGAGACCCAGTACTTC. Its protein is CASSLARAETQYF.

This clonotype was recorded at least ten times. The V gene is TRBV9, the J gene TRBJ1-1, with D uncertain. From germline, CDR1 is SGDLS and CDR2 YYNGEE. Between the trimmed V and J ends, which lost 0 bases and 4 bases, there was a span of 7 bases. CDR3 size: 13 residues. The CDR3 spells CASSVEVSTEAFF. DNA of the CDR3: TGTGCCAGCAGCGTAGAGGTGAGCACTGAAGCTTTCTTT.

This clonotype showed up many times. This chain links TRBV7-9 with TRBJ2-7; tentative D call: TRBD2 (5 bases). This CDR3 has 14 residues. Germline values: CDR1 SEHNR, CDR2 FQNEAQ (reference sequence). Trimming took 4 bases from V and 3 from J, leaving 13 bases between them. CDR3 DNA: TGTGCCAGCAGCTCCGGACTGGTTTACTACGAGCAGTACTTC. Translated, it gives CASSSGLVYYEQYF.

This clonotype appeared many times. The chain carries TRBV6-1 and TRBJ1-4, with TRBD1 identical over 7 bases. V trimming: 0 bases; J trimming: 6 bases; junction bases outside the gene matches: 4. CDR1 and CDR2 from the germline V gene are MNHNS and SASEGT. The CDR3 totals 15 residues. As DNA, the CDR3 is TGTGCCAGCAGTGAAGCCCGGGACAGACATGAAAAACTGTTTTTT. Translation: CASSEARDRHEKLFF.

The sample holds many counts of this clonotype. This chain uses TRBV29-1 with TRBJ1-1; TRBD1 matches 7 bases. The CDR3 runs to 11 residues. The V gene's germline CDR1 is SQVTM and CDR2 ANQGSEA. The CDR3 region has the DNA TGCGCGGGACAGATGAACACTGAAGCTTTCTTT. Amino acid sequence: CAGQMNTEAFF.

This clonotype came up a few times. Its ends do not fully match the called genes, so a read error is possible. CDR3 region: CAWSVPRSSSENTIYF. CDR3 sequence (DNA): TGTGCCTGGAGTGTACCTCGGAGCAGCTCTGAAAACACCATATATTTT. The rearrangement joins TRBV30 to TRBJ1-3; no clear D gene. Germline V gives CDR1 GTSNPN, CDR2 SVGIG (reference sequence). The CDR3 spans 16 residues.

The V call is TRBV5-1, the J call TRBJ2-5; TRBD2 aligns across 12 bases. The CDR3 totals 20 residues. Germline assignment: CDR1 SGHRS and CDR2 YFSETQ. V lost 2 bases, J lost 4 bases, and 18 bases stayed unmatched. The chain's CDR3 is CASSFIGLAGQYSPAETQYF. The CDR3 region has the DNA TGCGCCAGCAGCTTCATTGGACTAGCGGGACAGTATAGCCCCGCAGAGACCCAGTACTTC. The entire variable domain, with the rest obtained from reference TRBV5-1 and TRBJ2-5, is as follows: KAGVTQTPRYLIKTRGQQVTLSCSPISGHRSVSWYQQTPGQGLQFLFEYFSETQRNKGNFPGRFSGRQFSNSRSEMNVSTLELGDSALYLCASSFIGLAGQYSPAETQYFGPGTRLLVL.

In nucleotides, the CDR3 is TGTGCCAGCAGTTTCCACCGCCTGATGCCCCTCTACAATGAGCAGTTCTTC. It specifies CASSFHRLMPLYNEQFF. The V and J genes are TRBV12-3 or TRBV12-4 and TRBJ2-1; D gene unclear. CDR3 length: 17 amino acids. The V and J ends lost 3 bases and 3 bases respectively, with 18 bases between them.

In its sample, this clonotype was seen many times. The V gene is TRBV7-8, the J gene TRBJ1-5; possibly TRBD1 for D (6 bases). Trimming removed 5 bases from V and 7 bases from J, with 12 bases in between. Germline V gene data show CDR1 as SGHVS and CDR2 as FQNEAQ. This CDR3 is 13 amino acids long. CDR3: CASSPDRSQPQHF. In DNA, the CDR3 is TGTGCCAGCAGCCCCGACAGGTCCCAGCCCCAGCATTTT.

This clonotype was seen a few times. No conserved phenylalanine or tryptophan is present at the end of the CDR3, so a read error is the likely explanation. The rearrangement links TRBV9 to TRBJ2-1; 12 nucleotides match TRBD2. In germline, CDR1 is SGDLS, CDR2 YYNGEE. V gave up 3 bases and J gave up 6 bases; unmatched junction bases: 4. CDR3 length: 15 amino acids. The CDR3 reads CASSETSGSTNEQFS. The DNA of the CDR3 is TGTGCCAGCAGCGAGACTAGCGGGAGTACCAATGAGCAGTTCTCC.

This clonotype occurred many times. The chain uses TRBV18 and TRBJ1-5; 8 nucleotides match TRBD1. In germline, CDR1 is KGHSH, CDR2 LQKENI. The CDR3 extends over 15 amino acids. V lost 2 bases and J lost 2; bases outside the gene matches: 2. For the CDR3, the DNA is TGTGCCAGCTCACCAGACAGGGGAGGCAATCAGCCCCAGCATTTT. Protein sequence: CASSPDRGGNQPQHF.

This clonotype was seen repeatedly, ten times or more. The V call is TRBV6-2 or TRBV6-3, the J call TRBJ2-1, with D perhaps matching TRBD2 (7 bases). The germline V gene has CDR1 MNHEY and CDR2 SVGEGT. CDR3 length: 16 amino acids. Deletions cut 6 bases from V and 6 bases from J, with 21 bases between. The CDR3 DNA reads TGTGCCAGCAGGGGTGCGGGGGCTGCGAACCGCAATGAGCAGTTCTTC. Its translation is CASRGAGAANRNEQFF.

At least ten counts were recorded for this clonotype. V is TRBV5-1 and J is TRBJ2-1, with D possibly TRBD2 on 6 matching bases. This CDR3 has 16 residues. V was clipped by 8 bases and J by 0 bases, with 18 bases between them. Germline V gene lookup returns CDR1 SGHRS and CDR2 YFSETQ. In DNA form, the CDR3 reads TGCGCCAGTAGGGTAAGGGGAGGTCGCTCCTACAATGAGCAGTTCTTC. Amino acids: CASRVRGGRSYNEQFF.

In its sample, this clonotype was seen many times. The chain has TRBV7-9 and TRBJ1-4, with D hard to call. Trimming removed 8 bases from V and 2 bases from J, with 9 bases in between. The germline V gene has CDR1 SEHNR and CDR2 FQNEAQ (reference sequence). The CDR3 consists of 13 residues. CDR3 DNA sequence: TGTGCCAGCCAAACTCCGACTAATGAAAAACTGTTTTTT. Its translation: CASQTPTNEKLFF.